These 18 T cell receptor beta chains came from one sample sequenced in a study of T cell responses to AZD1222 COVID-19 vaccine. Sequenced by immunoSEQ multiplex PCR; TCRdb stores in-frame clones only, minus some. This sample carries 75,000 to 100,000 clones, roughly 85% of them seen once, and the ten largest clones take roughly an eighth. The sample was peripheral blood, taken on day 0 of AZD1222 vaccination. The receptors stem from an adult in good health.

This chain links TRBV18 with TRBJ1-2; 8 bases map to TRBD1. The CDR3 extends over 16 amino acids. Germline V gene data show CDR1 as KGHSH and CDR2 as LQKENI. V was pared by 3 bases and J by 6 bases, with 12 bases of the junction left unmatched. Written as DNA, the CDR3 is TGTGCCAGCTCACCCCCTGGGACAGGAATGACGGATGGCTACACCTTC. Protein: CASSPPGTGMTDGYTF.

This chain connects TRBV7-8 to TRBJ1-5; 10 bases match TRBD1. The CDR3 spans 14 residues. Trimming at V came to 2 bases and at J to 7 bases, leaving 2 bases not matched to a gene. Germline CDR1 and CDR2: SGHVS and FQNEAQ. For the CDR3, the DNA is TGTGCCAGCAGCTTACGACAGGGGGCACAGCCCCAGCATTTT. Translation gives CASSLRQGAQPQHF. Full variable domain (outside the CDR3, taken from reference TRBV7-8 and TRBJ1-5): GAGVSQSPRYKVAKRGQDVALRCDPISGHVSLFWYQQALGQGPEFLTYFQNEAQLDKSGLPSDRFFAERPEGSVSTLKIQRTQQEDSAVYLCASSLRQGAQPQHFGDGTRLSIL.

The V call is TRBV5-4, the J call TRBJ1-3; D is ambiguous. This CDR3 spans 16 amino acids. Looked up from germline, CDR1 is SGHNT and CDR2 is YYREEE (reference sequence). The germline V and J ends were trimmed by 3 bases and 2 bases, with 15 bases remaining between them. The DNA of the CDR3 is TGTGCCAGCAGCTCTCAGGCCCCGATGGCTGGAAACACCATATATTTT. Amino acids: CASSSQAPMAGNTIYF.

This chain links TRBV11-3 with TRBJ2-1, with TRBD2 identical over 12 bases. Germline V CDR1 and CDR2: SGHNT, YENEEA. There are 15 residues in the CDR3. V was clipped by 4 bases and J by 7 bases; unmatched bases: 5. CDR3 protein: CASSSSGGARNEQFF. CDR3 coding DNA: TGTGCCAGCAGCTCTAGCGGGGGGGCCAGGAATGAGCAGTTCTTC.

The V call is TRBV5-1, the J call TRBJ1-1, with unresolved D. Germline CDR1 and CDR2: SGHRS and YFSETQ. Trimming stripped 0 bases from V and 1 base from J, with 7 bases between. The CDR3 loop spans 14 amino acids. The CDR3 sequence is CASSLAPPNTEAFF. CDR3 DNA sequence: TGCGCCAGCAGCTTGGCCCCCCCGAACACTGAAGCTTTCTTT.

V and J are TRBV5-1 and TRBJ1-4; perhaps TRBD1 as D (5 bases). The CDR3 length is 14 residues. Trimming cost V 5 bases and J 2 bases, with 10 bases left between them. CDR1 and CDR2 (germline): SGHRS, YFSETQ. The DNA of the CDR3 is TGCGCCAGCAGGTTAGGGGCGACTAATGAAAAACTGTTTTTT. It encodes CASRLGATNEKLFF.

This chain connects TRBV5-8 to TRBJ1-6, with TRBD1 matching 9 bases. CDR1 is SGHTS and CDR2 is YDEGEE in the germline V gene. The CDR3 contains 15 residues. The J segment lost 9 bases and the V segment lost 4 bases, leaving 8 bases of the junction unmatched. Here the CDR3 reads CASSQGTGWISPLHF. CDR3 nucleotides: TGTGCCAGCAGCCAAGGGACAGGGTGGATTTCACCCCTCCACTTT.

The chain has TRBV18 and TRBJ2-1; TRBD1 agrees at 9 bases. After removal of 1 base from V and 6 bases from J, the junction contained 10 bases not matched to a gene. CDR3 length equals 17 residues. CDR1 and CDR2 (germline): KGHSH, LQKENI. The CDR3 sequence is CASSPRVPGTGLNEQFF. In DNA form, the CDR3 reads TGTGCCAGCTCACCACGGGTCCCCGGGACAGGGCTCAATGAGCAGTTCTTC.

The gene calls are TRBV7-2 and TRBJ2-3, with D perhaps TRBD2 (6 bases). CDR1 SGHTA and CDR2 FQGNSA come from the germline V gene. V lost 5 bases to trimming and J lost 4 bases, with 10 bases between them. This CDR3 has 13 residues. The CDR3 loop reads CASSLRLADTQYF. CDR3 coding DNA: TGTGCCAGCAGCCTCCGACTAGCAGATACGCAGTATTTT.

This chain joins TRBV6-5 and TRBJ1-4, with D perhaps TRBD1 (5 bases). The CDR3 is 13 amino acids. Germline V gene data show CDR1 as MNHEY and CDR2 as SVGAGI. With 0 bases removed from V and 12 bases from J, the gap between germline ends came to 11 bases. CDR3 sequence: CASSYSPQGELFF. The CDR3 bases are TGTGCCAGCAGTTACTCGCCCCAGGGAGAACTGTTTTTT.

To note about this clone: One end of the junction is discordant with germline, which a read error may explain. The chain joins TRBV7-7 to TRBJ2-2, with 7 bases aligning to TRBD1. CDR3 size: 14 residues. CDR1 is SSHAT, CDR2 FNYEAQ, per germline (reference sequence). The CDR3: CASSLGGYTGELFF. DNA for the CDR3: TGTGCTAGCAGCCTAGGGGGCTATACCGGGGAGCTGTTTTTT.

This chain uses TRBV30 with TRBJ1-3; D gene uncertain. Germline CDR1 and CDR2: GTSNPN and SVGIG (reference sequence). This CDR3 has 11 amino acids. The CDR3 here is CADFEGNTIYF. For the CDR3, the DNA is TGTGCGGACTTTGAAGGGAACACCATATATTTT.

The genes are TRBV6-6 and TRBJ1-3; D call uncertain. With 6 bases removed from V and 8 bases from J, the gap between germline ends came to 11 bases. Germline assignment: CDR1 MNHNY and CDR2 SVGAGI (reference sequence). There are 12 residues in the CDR3. CDR3 sequence (DNA): TGTGCCAGCAGGTCCTTCAGCGACACCATATATTTT. This translates into CASRSFSDTIYF.

This chain uses TRBV27 with TRBJ1-2, with 9 bases aligning to TRBD1. Germline V CDR1 and CDR2: MNHEY, SMNVEV (reference sequence). Trimming took 0 bases from V and 8 from J; bases not matched to a gene: 4. The CDR3 spans 14 residues. The CDR3 protein is CASSLSGTGYGYTF. CDR3 nucleotides: TGTGCCAGCAGTTTATCTGGGACAGGGTACGGCTACACCTTC.

The rearrangement uses TRBV7-9 and TRBJ2-7; perhaps TRBD1 as D (6 bases). The germline V and J ends were trimmed by 5 bases and 3 bases, with 14 bases remaining between them. CDR1 and CDR2 from the germline V gene are SEHNR and FQNEAQ (reference sequence). CDR3 size: 14 residues. This CDR3 is CASSPRDTVYEQYF. CDR3 DNA: TGTGCCAGCAGCCCCCGGGACACCGTCTACGAGCAGTACTTC.

This clone was picked up one time. The chain is built from TRBV5-5 and TRBJ2-5, with D perhaps assigned TRBD1 or TRBD2 (5 bases each). The CDR3 has 16 residues. CDR1 and CDR2 from the germline V gene are SGHKS and YYEKEE (reference sequence). Trimming left V 4 bases short and J 3 bases short, with 19 bases between. CDR3 protein: CASSRGTGEGEETQYF. The DNA of the CDR3 is TGTGCCAGCAGCCGTGGAACAGGCGAGGGTGAAGAGACCCAGTACTTC.

The count of this clone is one. V and J are TRBV28 and TRBJ1-2; D unresolved. The CDR3 is 12 amino acids. CDR1 MDHEN and CDR2 SYDVKM come from the germline V gene. Trimming removed 3 bases from V and 14 bases from J, with 16 bases in between. The CDR3 nucleotides are TGTGCCAGCAGTTTTCTGCGCGGTTCCCCAACCTTC. It encodes CASSFLRGSPTF.

V usage is TRBV19 and J usage is TRBJ2-3; 7 nucleotides align to TRBD2. V dropped 7 bases and J dropped 3; count of bases not matched to a gene: 4. CDR1 LNHDA and CDR2 SQIVND come from the germline V gene (reference sequence). This CDR3 spans 13 amino acids. CDR3 residues: CASTLGGTDTQYF. CDR3 nucleotides: TGTGCCAGTACCCTCGGGGGGACAGATACGCAGTATTTT.